The present T cell receptor (beta chain) was sequenced within a study of blood T cells in healthy people across ages. Isolation of PBMCs gave at least 6 million cells per sample. With regard to this clonotype: Its antigen remains unidentified.

General observations from the study: Age advanced and TCR beta diversity per million T cells fell, roughly linearly. Diversity estimated from one million T cells was considered an underestimate.

The CDR3 runs 17 residues. Germline CDR1 and CDR2: MNHEY and SVGAGI. Primers used in a second PCR of about 6 to 11 cycles were a sample-barcoded 5' primer and a J-beta primer mix. Sequencing recovered at least 3 million CDR3-containing paired-end reads from each sample. A single record per CDR3 protein comes from TCRdb applying MiXCR to the 5' RACE reads. The data contain roughly 2 million distinct CDR3 sequences, 49% of them singletons. The rearrangement links TRBV6-5 to TRBJ2-5, with 7 bases identical to TRBD2. The DNA end lines up better with TRBJ2-7; the J call may be wrong. This clonotype was obtained from a woman aged 40 to 49 in good health. The sample taken for sequencing was blood. This chain's CDR3 is CASSYGGGTGRGYEQYF. Written as DNA, the CDR3 is TGTGCCAGCAGTTACGGGGGAGGGACGGGTCGAGGTTACGAGCAGTACTTC.